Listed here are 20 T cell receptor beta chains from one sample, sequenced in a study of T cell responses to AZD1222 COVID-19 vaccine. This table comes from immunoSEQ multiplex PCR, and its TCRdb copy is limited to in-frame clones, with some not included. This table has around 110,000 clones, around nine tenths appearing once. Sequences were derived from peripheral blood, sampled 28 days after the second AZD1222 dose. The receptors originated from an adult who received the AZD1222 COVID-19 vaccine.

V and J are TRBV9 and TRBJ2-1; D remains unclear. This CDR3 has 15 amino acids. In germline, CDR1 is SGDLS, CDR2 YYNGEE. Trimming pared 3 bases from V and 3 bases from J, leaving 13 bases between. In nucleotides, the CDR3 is TGTGCCAGCAGCGCAGGACGGTCCTTCTACAATGAGCAGTTCTTC. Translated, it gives CASSAGRSFYNEQFF. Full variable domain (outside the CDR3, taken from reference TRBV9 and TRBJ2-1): DSGVTQTPKHLITATGQRVTLRCSPRSGDLSVYWYQQSLDQGLQFLIQYYNGEERAKGNILERFSAQQFPDLHSELNLSSLELGDSALYFCASSAGRSFYNEQFFGPGTRLTVL.

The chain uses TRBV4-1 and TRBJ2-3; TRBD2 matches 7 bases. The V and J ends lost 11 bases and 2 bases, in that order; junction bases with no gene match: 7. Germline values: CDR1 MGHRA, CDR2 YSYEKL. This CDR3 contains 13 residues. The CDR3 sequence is CAAGAGVTDTQYF. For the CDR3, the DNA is TGCGCCGCGGGCGCGGGGGTCACAGATACGCAGTATTTT.

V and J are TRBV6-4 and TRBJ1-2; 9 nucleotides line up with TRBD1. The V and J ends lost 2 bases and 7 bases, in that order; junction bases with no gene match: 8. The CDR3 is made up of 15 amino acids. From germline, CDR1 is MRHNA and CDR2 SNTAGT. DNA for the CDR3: TGTGCCAGCAGTGACGTTGGACAGGGGCCAGGTGGCTACACCTTC. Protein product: CASSDVGQGPGGYTF.

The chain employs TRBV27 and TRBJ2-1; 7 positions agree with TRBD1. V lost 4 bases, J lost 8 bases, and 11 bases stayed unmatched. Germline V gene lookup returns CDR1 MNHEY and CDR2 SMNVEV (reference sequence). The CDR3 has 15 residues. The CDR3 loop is CASSSPGQNRHEQFF. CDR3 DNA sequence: TGTGCCAGCAGTTCCCCGGGACAGAATCGTCATGAGCAGTTCTTC.

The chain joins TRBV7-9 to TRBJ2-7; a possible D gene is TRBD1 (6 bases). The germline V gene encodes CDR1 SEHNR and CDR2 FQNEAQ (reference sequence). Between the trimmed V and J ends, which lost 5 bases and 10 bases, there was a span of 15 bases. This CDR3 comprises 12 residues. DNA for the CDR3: TGTGCCAGCAGCCTCGGACAGACCGAACAGTACTTC. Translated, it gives CASSLGQTEQYF.

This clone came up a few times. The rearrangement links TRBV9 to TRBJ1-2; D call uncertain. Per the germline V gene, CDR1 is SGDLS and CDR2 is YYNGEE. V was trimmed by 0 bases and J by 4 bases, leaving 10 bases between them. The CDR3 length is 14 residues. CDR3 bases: TGTGCCAGCAGCGTAGGAGACGGTGCCTATGGCTACACCTTC. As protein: CASSVGDGAYGYTF.

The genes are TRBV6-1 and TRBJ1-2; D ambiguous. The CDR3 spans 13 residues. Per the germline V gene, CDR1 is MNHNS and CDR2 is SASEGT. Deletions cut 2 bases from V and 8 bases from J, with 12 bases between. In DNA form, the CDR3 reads TGTGCCAGCAGTGAACATTCACCGGGGGGCTACACCTTC. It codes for CASSEHSPGGYTF.

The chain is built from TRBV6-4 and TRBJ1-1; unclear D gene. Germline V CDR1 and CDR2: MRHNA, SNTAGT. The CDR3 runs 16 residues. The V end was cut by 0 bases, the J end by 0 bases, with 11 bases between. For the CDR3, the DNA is TGTGCCAGCAGTGACTCTAAGCGGGGTATGAACACTGAAGCTTTCTTT. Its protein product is CASSDSKRGMNTEAFF.

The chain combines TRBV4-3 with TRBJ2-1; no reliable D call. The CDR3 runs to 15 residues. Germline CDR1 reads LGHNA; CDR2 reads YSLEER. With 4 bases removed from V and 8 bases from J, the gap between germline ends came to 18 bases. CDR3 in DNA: TGCGCCAGCAGCCCCACTTTGCCCCTCGACGATGAGCAGTTCTTC. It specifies CASSPTLPLDDEQFF.

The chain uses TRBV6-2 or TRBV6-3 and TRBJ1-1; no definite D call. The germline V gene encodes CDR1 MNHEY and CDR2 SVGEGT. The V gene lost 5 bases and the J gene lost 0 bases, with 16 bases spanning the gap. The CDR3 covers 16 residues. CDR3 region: CASSRNARPMNTEAFF. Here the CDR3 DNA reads TGTGCCAGCAGTCGGAACGCCCGGCCGATGAACACTGAAGCTTTCTTT.

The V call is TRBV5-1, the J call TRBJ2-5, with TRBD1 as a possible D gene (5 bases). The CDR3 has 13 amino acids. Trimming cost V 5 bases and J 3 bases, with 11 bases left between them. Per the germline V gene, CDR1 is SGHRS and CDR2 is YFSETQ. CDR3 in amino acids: CASSFRQKETQYF. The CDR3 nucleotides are TGCGCCAGCAGTTTTAGACAGAAAGAGACCCAGTACTTC.

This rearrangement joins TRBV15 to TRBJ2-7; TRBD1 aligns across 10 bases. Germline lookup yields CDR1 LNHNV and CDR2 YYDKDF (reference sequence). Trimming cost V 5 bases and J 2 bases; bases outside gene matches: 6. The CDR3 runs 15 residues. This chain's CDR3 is CATSPRTGGAYEQYF. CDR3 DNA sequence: TGTGCCACCAGCCCCCGGACAGGGGGAGCCTACGAGCAGTACTTC.

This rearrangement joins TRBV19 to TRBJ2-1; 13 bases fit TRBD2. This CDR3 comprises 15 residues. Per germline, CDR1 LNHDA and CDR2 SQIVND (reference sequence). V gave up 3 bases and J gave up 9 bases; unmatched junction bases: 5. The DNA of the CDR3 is TGTGCCAGTAGTATTGGGACTAGCGGGATGAGTGAGCAGTTCTTC. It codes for CASSIGTSGMSEQFF.

CDR3 DNA sequence: TGTGCCAGCAGCGAAGGACAGGGCTTTGAGAACACTGAAGCTTTCTTT. Translation gives CASSEGQGFENTEAFF. The chain has TRBV9 and TRBJ1-1, with 8 bases lining up with TRBD1. Germline V gene data show CDR1 as SGDLS and CDR2 as YYNGEE. With V trimmed by 3 bases and J by 1 base, 8 bases remained unmatched. The CDR3 is 16 residues long.

The CDR3 loop is CASSSGTFYYNEQFF. CDR3 DNA: TGTGCCAGCAGCTCCGGGACATTTTACTACAATGAGCAGTTCTTC. The rearrangement joins TRBV11-2 to TRBJ2-1; D is possibly TRBD1 (6 bases). V gave up 4 bases and J gave up 3 bases, with 13 bases separating them. The CDR3 runs 15 residues. Germline values: CDR1 SGHAT, CDR2 FQNNGV.

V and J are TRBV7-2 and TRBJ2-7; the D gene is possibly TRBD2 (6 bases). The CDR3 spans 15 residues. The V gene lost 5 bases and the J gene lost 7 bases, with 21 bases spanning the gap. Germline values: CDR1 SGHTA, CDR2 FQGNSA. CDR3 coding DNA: TGTGCCAGCAGCCCGACTCGCCTGGGACTTGGGGAGCAGTACTTC. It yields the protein CASSPTRLGLGEQYF.

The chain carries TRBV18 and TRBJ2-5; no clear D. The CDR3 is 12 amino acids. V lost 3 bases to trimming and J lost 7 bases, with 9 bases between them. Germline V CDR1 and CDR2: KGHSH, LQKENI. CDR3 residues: CASSPPELTQYF. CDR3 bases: TGTGCCAGCTCACCTCCTGAATTGACCCAGTACTTC.

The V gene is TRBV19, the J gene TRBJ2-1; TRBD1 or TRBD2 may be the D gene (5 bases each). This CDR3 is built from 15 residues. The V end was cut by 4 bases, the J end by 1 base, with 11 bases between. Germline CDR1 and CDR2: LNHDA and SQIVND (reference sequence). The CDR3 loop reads CASSTGGRSYNEQFF. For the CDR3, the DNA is TGTGCCAGTAGTACTGGGGGTAGGTCCTACAATGAGCAGTTCTTC.

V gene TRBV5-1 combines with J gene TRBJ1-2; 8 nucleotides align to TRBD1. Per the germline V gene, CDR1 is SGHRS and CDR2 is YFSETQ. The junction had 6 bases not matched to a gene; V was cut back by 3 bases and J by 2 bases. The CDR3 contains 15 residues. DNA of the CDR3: TGCGCCAGCAGCTCAACAGGGGGGAAAAACTATGGCTACACCTTC. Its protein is CASSSTGGKNYGYTF.

The CDR3 nucleotides are TGCAGCGTTTACGGGCCCTCTGGAAACACCATATATTTT. The encoded protein is CSVYGPSGNTIYF. The rearrangement joins TRBV29-1 to TRBJ1-3; D not resolved. There are 13 residues in the CDR3. Germline CDR1 SQVTM, CDR2 ANQGSEA. V was clipped by 5 bases and J by 0 bases, with 8 bases between them.